Below are 8 T cell receptor beta chains sequenced from a single sample in a study of T cells after yellow fever vaccination. MiXCR was run by TCRdb on the 5' RACE reads, yielding one entry per CDR3 protein. Among some 390,000 distinct CDR3 sequences listed, around a sixth were seen once. The starting material was PBMCs, obtained before the yellow fever booster vaccination. The source of these receptors is a young man who received the YFV17D yellow fever vaccine.

The chain uses TRBV12-3 or TRBV12-4 and TRBJ2-3; TRBD2 might be the D (5 bases). The V and J ends lost 10 bases and 1 base respectively, with 12 bases between them. This CDR3 is 13 amino acids long. CDR3 nucleotides: TGTGCCACCGAGGGTGGAGGCACAGATACGCAGTATTTT. This codes for CATEGGGTDTQYF.

This clonotype showed up just a few times. The V gene is TRBV20-1, the J gene TRBJ2-2; TRBD1 matches at 11 bases. V gave up 0 bases and J gave up 5 bases; unmatched junction bases: 5. CDR1 and CDR2 (germline): DFQATT, SNEGSKA (reference sequence). The CDR3 has 16 amino acids. The CDR3 region has the DNA TGCAGTGCTAGAGAGTCCGGGACAGGGGGTACCGGGGAGCTGTTTTTT. It translates to CSARESGTGGTGELFF.

This clonotype was recorded a few times. The chain links TRBV5-1 to TRBJ1-1; 9 positions match TRBD1. The CDR3 length is 14 residues. The germline gives CDR1 SGHRS, CDR2 YFSETQ. V lost 5 bases, J lost 4 bases, and 6 bases stayed unmatched. The CDR3 sequence is CASSHGTGSTEAFF. In DNA, the CDR3 is TGCGCCAGCAGTCACGGGACAGGGAGCACTGAAGCTTTCTTT.

The gene calls are TRBV11-2 and TRBJ2-3; no reliable D call. V lost 7 bases to trimming and J lost 2 bases, with 13 bases between them. Germline CDR1 SGHAT, CDR2 FQNNGV. The CDR3 runs 14 residues. The CDR3 here is CASTPPDNTDTQYF. As DNA, the CDR3 is TGTGCCAGCACCCCCCCTGACAACACAGATACGCAGTATTTT.

V and J are TRBV11-2 and TRBJ2-1, with 7 bases fitting TRBD2. J was trimmed by 4 bases and V by 3 bases; bases with no gene match: 6. The CDR3 consists of 15 residues. Germline V lookup: CDR1 SGHAT, CDR2 FQNNGV. The CDR3, as DNA: TGTGCCAGCAGCTTCCGGGACTACCCGTACAATGAGCAGTTCTTC. Amino acid sequence: CASSFRDYPYNEQFF.

The table lists this clonotype with a few counts. The CDR3 DNA reads TGTGCCAGCTCACCAGGGACTAGGGGGAGTGTCGAGCAGTACGTC. This encodes CASSPGTRGSVEQYV. The rearrangement links TRBV18 to TRBJ2-7, with 8 bases identical to TRBD2. The CDR3 length is 15 residues. J was trimmed by 6 bases and V by 2 bases; bases with no gene match: 9. Germline V gene sequence: CDR1 KGHSH, CDR2 LQKENI.

This clonotype was seen more than once but under ten times. This chain joins TRBV12-3 or TRBV12-4 and TRBJ2-3; D is possibly TRBD1 (6 bases). Trimming took off 6 bases at V and 6 bases at J, with 13 bases between the two ends. The CDR3 consists of 13 residues. This CDR3 is CASRLTGTDTQYF. The DNA of the CDR3 is TGTGCCAGCAGGCTTACAGGGACGGATACGCAGTATTTT.

This clonotype was counted at least ten times. The genes are TRBV1 and TRBJ1-5. TRBV1 is classified as a pseudogene. The CDR3 is 13 amino acids. The chain's CDR3 is CTSARAWREHQHF. CDR3 sequence (DNA): TGCACCAGTGCTAGGGCTTGGAGGGAGCATCAGCATTTT.